Below are 13 T cell receptor beta chains sequenced from a single sample in a study of shared clonotypes between healthy human individuals. The repertoire was sequenced with immunoSEQ multiplex PCR; TCRdb's copy has only in-frame clones and lacks some. The repertoire includes more than 1 million clones, 70% to 80% of them detected once, and approximately 0.56% sits in the top ten. Sequencing was performed on memory CD4+ T cells from PBMCs. Subset in this sample: CD45RA-negative fraction. These receptors were obtained from a man aged 18 to 35 in good health. Some clones in this sample may be carry-over from other donors' samples.

The chain has TRBV7-3 and TRBJ2-5; TRBD1 aligns across 8 bases. TRBJ2-7 matches the DNA end more closely, so the J call is doubtful. This CDR3 spans 15 amino acids. Germline V lookup: CDR1 SGHTA, CDR2 FQGTGA. CDR3 nucleotide sequence: TGTGCCAGCAGCCCCAGCCCGGACAGGGCCCACGAGCAGTACTTC. Translated, it gives CASSPSPDRAHEQYF.

Of note for this clone: The same CDR3 arises from other DNA sequences in this sample as well. J is TRBJ1-4 and V is TRBV5-1; D might be TRBD1 (5 bases). Deletions cut 0 bases from V and 5 bases from J, with 5 bases between. This CDR3 comprises 13 residues. Germline V gives CDR1 SGHRS, CDR2 YFSETQ. This CDR3 is CASSLGTNEKLFF. CDR3 nucleotide sequence: TGCGCCAGCAGCTTGGGGACAAATGAAAAACTGTTTTTT.

The V gene is TRBV9, the J gene TRBJ2-6; D is tentatively TRBD1 or TRBD2 (6 bases each). The germline V gene has CDR1 SGDLS and CDR2 YYNGEE. The CDR3 has 16 amino acids. V dropped 3 bases and J dropped 2 bases, with 12 bases sitting between them. The CDR3 sequence: CASSAGAFTGANVLTF. The CDR3 DNA is TGTGCCAGCAGCGCGGGGGCATTTACTGGGGCCAACGTCCTGACTTTC. Drawing the rest from reference TRBV9 and TRBJ2-6, the complete variable domain is DSGVTQTPKHLITATGQRVTLRCSPRSGDLSVYWYQQSLDQGLQFLIQYYNGEERAKGNILERFSAQQFPDLHSELNLSSLELGDSALYFCASSAGAFTGANVLTFGAGSRLTVL.

The chain has TRBV30 and TRBJ2-7; TRBD2 matches 10 bases. The CDR3 spans 16 residues. Germline V gives CDR1 GTSNPN, CDR2 SVGIG (reference sequence). V lost 0 bases and J lost 3; bases outside the gene matches: 8. The CDR3 loop reads CAWSVSASGRIYEQYF. DNA for the CDR3: TGTGCCTGGAGTGTATCGGCTAGCGGGAGAATCTACGAGCAGTACTTC.

This rearrangement joins TRBV2 to TRBJ1-1, with D perhaps TRBD1 (6 bases). Germline loops: CDR1 SNHLY, CDR2 FYNNEI. This CDR3 is built from 13 residues. V was shortened by 6 bases and J by 4 bases, with 12 bases between the two germline ends. In nucleotides, the CDR3 is TGTGCCAGCAGCGAACAGGGATCCACTGAAGCTTTCTTT. It translates to CASSEQGSTEAFF.

The CDR3 nucleotides read TGTGCCAGCAGCTTAAGGACCCACCCCTCTGGGGCCAACGTCCTGACTTTC. It encodes CASSLRTHPSGANVLTF. The rearrangement links TRBV7-2 to TRBJ2-6, with unresolved D. The CDR3 consists of 17 residues. Trimming removed 2 bases at V and 0 bases at J, with 11 bases between. Per germline, CDR1 SGHTA and CDR2 FQGNSA. Together with reference TRBV7-2 and TRBJ2-6, the CDR3 gives the full variable domain: GAGVSQSPSNKVTEKGKDVELRCDPISGHTALYWYRQSLGQGLEFLIYFQGNSAPDKSGLPSDRFSAERTGGSVSTLTIQRTQQEDSAVYLCASSLRTHPSGANVLTFGAGSRLTVL.

This clone showed up just once. The chain employs TRBV4-1 and TRBJ2-3; maybe TRBD1 (5 bases). Germline V gives CDR1 MGHRA, CDR2 YSYEKL. Trimming pared 1 base from V and 7 bases from J, leaving 12 bases between. This CDR3 region has 14 residues. CDR3 nucleotide sequence: TGCGCCAGCAGCCAAGGTGGGGCGCGCAATACGCAGTATTTT. This encodes CASSQGGARNTQYF.

With regard to this clone: A far larger clone is a single base away, which makes a read error likely. This chain uses TRBV11-2 with TRBJ2-3; 8 bases match TRBD1. The CDR3 is 13 amino acids. The J segment lost 5 bases and the V segment lost 7 bases, leaving 5 bases of the junction unmatched. The germline gives CDR1 SGHAT, CDR2 FQNNGV. The CDR3 bases are TGTGCCAGCACCCCCGGGACAGGAGATACGCAGTATTTT. Translated, it gives CASTPGTGDTQYF.

The CDR3 spells CASSAQGWEEKLFF. The CDR3 DNA reads as TGTGCCAGCAGCGCACAGGGGTGGGAGGAAAAACTGTTTTTT. The chain links TRBV7-2 to TRBJ1-4, with TRBD1 matching 7 bases. J lost 8 bases, V lost 5 bases, and 8 bases had no gene match. The CDR3 runs to 14 residues. Per the germline V gene, CDR1 is SGHTA and CDR2 is FQGNSA.

As regards this clone: Distinct nucleotide sequences in the sample also encode this CDR3. The chain is built from TRBV18 and TRBJ1-1; 9 nucleotides line up with TRBD1. The CDR3 totals 13 residues. Unmatched junction bases numbered 3, after V lost 5 bases and J lost 5 bases. CDR1 KGHSH and CDR2 LQKENI come from the germline V gene. The CDR3 region has the DNA TGTGCCAGCTCAGAGGGACAGGGAACTGAAGCTTTCTTT. This translates into CASSEGQGTEAFF.

The chain links TRBV5-4 to TRBJ2-7; D is uncertain. Trimming removed 0 bases at V and 3 bases at J, with 10 bases between. Germline loops: CDR1 SGHNT, CDR2 YYREEE (reference sequence). This CDR3 region has 14 residues. The CDR3 loop reads CASSLGGVGYEQYF. In DNA, the CDR3 is TGTGCCAGCAGCTTGGGCGGAGTAGGCTACGAGCAGTACTTC.

CDR3 in amino acids: CAISALQGVPNEKLFF. The CDR3 nucleotides are TGTGCCATCAGTGCGCTACAGGGGGTCCCTAATGAAAAACTGTTTTTT. The chain recombines TRBV10-3 with TRBJ1-4; 8 bases map to TRBD1. Germline-derived CDR1 and CDR2 are ENHRY and SYGVKD. The J segment lost 3 bases and the V segment lost 4 bases, leaving 7 bases of the junction unmatched. This CDR3 is built from 16 residues.

This clone was seen only a few times. The chain links TRBV7-3 to TRBJ1-1; D possibly corresponds to TRBD1 (5 bases). V lost 4 bases and J 0 bases, leaving 9 bases between the germline ends. The germline CDR1 and CDR2 sequences are SGHTA and FQGTGA. The CDR3 runs to 14 residues. CDR3 region: CASSSQGLNTEAFF. CDR3 DNA: TGTGCCAGCAGCTCCCAGGGTCTGAACACTGAAGCTTTCTTT. The variable domain in full, completed from reference TRBV7-3 and TRBJ1-1, reads GAGVSQTPSNKVTEKGKYVELRCDPISGHTALYWYRQSLGQGPEFLIYFQGTGAADDSGLPNDRFFAVRPEGSVSTLKIQRTERGDSAVYLCASSSQGLNTEAFFGQGTRLTVV.